A single sample gave rise to the 29 T cell receptor beta chains below, sequenced in a study of T cells in localized non-small cell lung cancer. Here immunoSEQ multiplex PCR was the method, and the copy in TCRdb shows in-frame clones only, minus some. The data contain over 30,000 clones, about 78% of them singletons. Sequenced here: peripheral blood, sampled before any cancer treatment. All receptors derive from a male donor at least 60 years old with stage II squamous cell lung carcinoma.

About this clone: A junction end diverges from the germline sequence, so it may reflect a read error. This chain joins TRBV6-6 and TRBJ2-5, with D uncertain. CDR1 and CDR2 from the germline V gene are MNHNY and SVGAGI (reference sequence). The CDR3 runs to 15 residues. The CDR3: CASSYSTINQENQYF. The CDR3 nucleotides are TGTGCCAGCAGTTATTCGACCATTAATCAAGAGAACCAGTACTTC.

The gene calls are TRBV7-7 and TRBJ1-1, with 8 bases lining up with TRBD1. The V gene end was trimmed by 5 bases and the J gene end by 4 bases; junction bases not matched to a gene: 3. This CDR3 has 13 residues. The germline CDR1 and CDR2 sequences are SSHAT and FNYEAQ (reference sequence). CDR3 amino acids: CASSADRGTEAFF. The CDR3 DNA reads as TGTGCCAGCAGCGCCGACAGGGGCACTGAAGCTTTCTTT.

The genes are TRBV5-1 and TRBJ1-1; perhaps TRBD1 as D (6 bases). Germline V gene data show CDR1 as SGHRS and CDR2 as YFSETQ. Trimming removed 4 bases from V and 11 bases from J, with 21 bases in between. This CDR3 spans 14 amino acids. CDR3 protein: CASSPKSTTGVAFF. CDR3 nucleotide sequence: TGCGCCAGCAGCCCGAAGTCGACGACAGGCGTTGCTTTCTTT.

This clone was picked up one time. The V gene is TRBV7-6, the J gene TRBJ1-6; D remains ambiguous. The CDR3 runs to 16 residues. Trimming took off 1 base at V and 7 bases at J, with 14 bases between the two ends. Germline CDR1 and CDR2: SGHVS and FNYEAQ. CDR3 loop: CASSLEPANGNSPLHF. CDR3 nucleotide sequence: TGTGCCAGCAGCTTAGAGCCGGCCAATGGAAATTCACCCCTCCACTTT. Looking up the rest from reference TRBV7-6 and TRBJ1-6 gives the full variable domain: GAGVSQSPRYKVTKRGQDVALRCDPISGHVSLYWYRQALGQGPEFLTYFNYEAQQDKSGLPNDRFSAERPEGSISTLTIQRTEQRDSAMYRCASSLEPANGNSPLHFGNGTRLTVT.

The chain combines TRBV11-2 with TRBJ2-3; D might be TRBD2 (6 bases). This CDR3 is 16 amino acids long. Germline values: CDR1 SGHAT, CDR2 FQNNGV. V lost 1 base to trimming and J lost 2 bases, with 13 bases between them. The CDR3 reads CASSLGDWIITDTQYF. The CDR3 coding sequence is TGTGCCAGCAGCTTAGGGGACTGGATAATCACAGATACGCAGTATTTT.

V gene TRBV5-4 combines with J gene TRBJ2-7; the match to TRBD1 covers 8 bases. V dropped 5 bases and J dropped 0; count of bases not matched to a gene: 7. Germline V gene sequence: CDR1 SGHNT, CDR2 YYREEE (reference sequence). The CDR3 runs to 15 residues. Here the CDR3 DNA reads TGTGCCAGCAGGTCTGGGACAGGCCCCTCCTACGAGCAGTACTTC. Its translation is CASRSGTGPSYEQYF. Full variable domain (missing parts from reference TRBV5-4 and TRBJ2-7): ETGVTQSPTHLIKTRGQQVTLRCSSQSGHNTVSWYQQALGQGPQFIFQYYREEENGRGNFPPRFSGLQFPNYSSELNVNALELDDSALYLCASRSGTGPSYEQYFGPGTRLTVT.

The chain combines TRBV19 with TRBJ1-4; TRBD1 agrees at 11 bases. With V trimmed by 1 base and J by 6 bases, 10 bases remained unmatched. CDR1 and CDR2 from the germline V gene are LNHDA and SQIVND (reference sequence). The CDR3 is 18 residues long. CDR3 coding DNA: TGTGCCAGTAGTATAGGGACAGGGGGCCGCCGGAAGGATGAAAAACTGTTTTTT. Protein sequence: CASSIGTGGRRKDEKLFF.

The CDR3, as DNA: TGCGCCAGCAGCTCCGGATTGACAGGGGGCTGGGGTGAGCAGTTCTTC. It codes for CASSSGLTGGWGEQFF. The chain has TRBV5-1 and TRBJ2-1, with 10 bases identical to TRBD1. The germline CDR1 and CDR2 sequences are SGHRS and YFSETQ. There are 16 residues in the CDR3. The J segment lost 9 bases and the V segment lost 3 bases, leaving 12 bases of the junction unmatched.

The V and J genes are TRBV6-1 and TRBJ2-2, with no clear D. Germline lookup yields CDR1 MNHNS and CDR2 SASEGT. The CDR3 is 15 residues long. V gave up 5 bases and J gave up 6 bases, with 16 bases separating them. CDR3 sequence: CASSTRVASPGELFF. Written as DNA, the CDR3 is TGTGCCAGCAGTACAAGGGTAGCCTCTCCCGGGGAGCTGTTTTTT.

The CDR3 protein is CASSPRGERTSTRASEQYF. For the CDR3, the DNA is TGTGCCAGCAGCCCCAGGGGGGAGCGGACGAGTACCCGGGCATCCGAGCAGTACTTC. V is TRBV9 and J is TRBJ2-7; perhaps TRBD1 as D (7 bases). Germline V gene lookup returns CDR1 SGDLS and CDR2 YYNGEE. Trimming shortened V by 4 bases and J by 6 bases, and 32 bases separated the two germline ends. This CDR3 is built from 19 residues.

The chain uses TRBV25-1 and TRBJ1-5; no reliable D call. The germline V gene has CDR1 MGHDK and CDR2 SYGVNS. The V and J ends lost 3 bases and 2 bases respectively, with 8 bases between them. The CDR3 contains 14 residues. Here the CDR3 DNA reads TGTGCCAGCAGTGACGCCGTGGGCAATCAGCCCCAGCATTTT. It codes for CASSDAVGNQPQHF.

The DNA for the CDR3 is TGTGCCAGCAGTGACTCAGCGTTGGGAAACAATGAGCAGTTCTTC. Protein product: CASSDSALGNNEQFF. The chain couples TRBV6-1 to TRBJ2-1; D is unclear. This CDR3 region has 15 residues. Germline CDR1 and CDR2: MNHNS and SASEGT. The V and J ends lost 3 bases and 5 bases respectively, with 14 bases between them.

The chain is built from TRBV7-2 and TRBJ1-5; 10 bases map to TRBD1. The CDR3 runs to 14 residues. The ends lost 5 bases at V and 4 bases at J; junction bases unmatched: 2. CDR1 and CDR2 (germline): SGHTA, FQGNSA. The chain's CDR3 is CASSRQGANQPQHF. The CDR3 nucleotides read TGTGCCAGCAGCCGACAGGGGGCGAATCAGCCCCAGCATTTT.

This clone was counted many times. The chain is built from TRBV7-2 and TRBJ1-5; D ambiguous. The CDR3 runs to 13 residues. V was shortened by 5 bases and J by 6 bases, with 11 bases between the two germline ends. Per the germline V gene, CDR1 is SGHTA and CDR2 is FQGNSA. The CDR3, as DNA: TGTGCCAGCAGCGTAGGAGGCTCTCAGCCCCAGCATTTT. Its protein product is CASSVGGSQPQHF.

This chain joins TRBV11-2 and TRBJ1-4, with 8 bases identical to TRBD1. This CDR3 spans 15 amino acids. The V segment lost 5 bases and the J segment 5 bases; nucleotides outside the gene matches: 7. The V gene's germline CDR1 is SGHAT and CDR2 FQNNGV. In DNA form, the CDR3 reads TGTGCCAGCAGCCCCTCGGACAGGGCGAATGAAAAACTGTTTTTT. It translates to CASSPSDRANEKLFF. Drawing the rest from reference TRBV11-2 and TRBJ1-4, the complete variable domain is EAGVAQSPRYKIIEKRQSVAFWCNPISGHATLYWYQQILGQGPKLLIQFQNNGVVDDSQLPKDRFSAERLKGVDSTLKIQPAKLEDSAVYLCASSPSDRANEKLFFGSGTQLSVL.

This clone was found once. Here the CDR3 reads CASSLGQLQETQYF. CDR3 DNA: TGTGCCAGCAGCTTGGGACAGCTCCAGGAGACCCAGTACTTC. V gene TRBV5-8 combines with J gene TRBJ2-5; D may be TRBD1 (5 bases). Trimming shortened V by 0 bases and J by 5 bases, and 11 bases separated the two germline ends. The CDR3 sequence is 14 residues long. The germline gives CDR1 SGHTS, CDR2 YDEGEE.

The chain recombines TRBV11-3 with TRBJ1-4; D is ambiguous. Trimming removed 5 bases at V and 1 base at J, with 11 bases between. This CDR3 region has 15 residues. Germline lookup yields CDR1 SGHNT and CDR2 YENEEA. This chain's CDR3 is CASSHRRGTNEKLFF. The CDR3 nucleotides are TGTGCCAGCAGCCATAGACGGGGAACTAATGAAAAACTGTTTTTT.

V and J are TRBV12-5 and TRBJ2-7; D is possibly TRBD1 or TRBD2 (6 bases each). The germline V and J ends were trimmed by 5 bases and 5 bases, with 16 bases remaining between them. Germline V lookup: CDR1 LGHNT, CDR2 FRNRAP. This CDR3 is 14 amino acids long. In DNA form, the CDR3 reads TGTGCTAGTGGTCTGGGCCGGGGGCACGACGAGCAGTACTTC. Its protein is CASGLGRGHDEQYF. Together with reference TRBV12-5 and TRBJ2-7, the CDR3 gives the full variable domain: DARVTQTPRHKVTEMGQEVTMRCQPILGHNTVFWYRQTMMQGLELLAYFRNRAPLDDSGMPKDRFSAEMPDATLATLKIQPSEPRDSAVYFCASGLGRGHDEQYFGPGTRLTVT.

This clone was seen once. V usage is TRBV7-7 and J usage is TRBJ2-5; D perhaps matches TRBD2 (5 bases). V gave up 5 bases and J gave up 5 bases, with 12 bases separating them. The CDR3 consists of 13 residues. Germline lookup yields CDR1 SSHAT and CDR2 FNYEAQ (reference sequence). The CDR3 coding sequence is TGTGCCAGCAGCCTAGGACCGGGGGAGACCCAGTACTTC. Amino acids: CASSLGPGETQYF.

V is TRBV5-4 and J is TRBJ2-5, with 14 bases matching TRBD2. The J segment lost 4 bases and the V segment lost 0 bases, leaving 2 bases of the junction unmatched. The CDR3 loop spans 16 amino acids. CDR1 and CDR2 from the germline V gene are SGHNT and YYREEE (reference sequence). CDR3 protein: CASSLAGTSGRETQYF. The CDR3 DNA reads TGTGCCAGCAGCTTGGCCGGGACTAGCGGGAGAGAGACCCAGTACTTC.

The rearrangement uses TRBV7-9 and TRBJ2-7, with TRBD1 as a possible D gene (6 bases). The CDR3 spans 17 residues. The V end lost 1 base, the J end lost 2 bases, and 18 bases lay between the germline ends. Germline CDR1 is SEHNR and CDR2 is FQNEAQ (reference sequence). CDR3 sequence (DNA): TGTGCCAGCAGCTTAGGAATCGGGAACAGGGTCGCCTACGAGCAGTACTTC. Translation: CASSLGIGNRVAYEQYF.

J is TRBJ1-4 and V is TRBV7-9; weak D call: TRBD1 (5 bases). The CDR3 length is 18 residues. The V end lost 4 bases, the J end lost 0 bases, and 18 bases lay between the germline ends. Germline-derived CDR1 and CDR2 are SEHNR and FQNEAQ (reference sequence). CDR3 DNA sequence: TGTGCCAGCAGCTACTCCACCGGGACGGTGGCAACTAATGAAAAACTGTTTTTT. Protein product: CASSYSTGTVATNEKLFF.

The rearrangement uses TRBV11-1 and TRBJ2-7; TRBD1 matches at 7 bases. CDR3 length equals 13 residues. CDR1 is SGHAT and CDR2 is FQDESV in the germline V gene (reference sequence). V gave up 2 bases and J gave up 6 bases; unmatched junction bases: 4. For the CDR3, the DNA is TGTGCCAGCAGCTTACAAACAGGGGTCGAGCAGTACTTC. This sequence encodes CASSLQTGVEQYF.

This chain connects TRBV5-1 to TRBJ2-2; TRBD1 is a possible D gene (7 bases). CDR3 length equals 15 residues. The V end was cut by 0 bases, the J end by 4 bases, with 10 bases between. Germline loops: CDR1 SGHRS, CDR2 YFSETQ. The CDR3 spells CASSLGQGGTGELFF. CDR3 sequence (DNA): TGCGCCAGCAGCTTGGGGCAGGGGGGCACCGGGGAGCTGTTTTTT.

The chain uses TRBV10-3 and TRBJ2-3, with 11 bases identical to TRBD2. V shed 2 bases and J 6 bases; nucleotides not matched to a gene: 4. Germline V gene data show CDR1 as ENHRY and CDR2 as SYGVKD. The CDR3 is 15 residues long. In DNA form, the CDR3 reads TGTGCCATCAGTGAGGGGCTAGCGGGGGGCGATACGCAGTATTTT. The encoded protein is CAISEGLAGGDTQYF.

CDR3 bases: TGTGCCAGCAGAACCGGGACAGGGTACGAGCAGTACTTC. Residues: CASRTGTGYEQYF. V gene TRBV6-1 combines with J gene TRBJ2-7; 9 bases agree with TRBD1. Per germline, CDR1 MNHNS and CDR2 SASEGT. The CDR3 length is 13 residues. Germline trimming cut 6 bases from V and 4 bases from J; bases unmatched to any gene: 4.

This clone was picked up one time. V usage is TRBV7-2 and J usage is TRBJ2-7, with a possible D match to TRBD2 (6 bases). Germline V lookup: CDR1 SGHTA, CDR2 FQGNSA. Trimming removed 2 bases from V and 4 bases from J, with 21 bases in between. This CDR3 contains 17 residues. Here the CDR3 DNA reads TGTGCCAGCAGCTTAAGGAGGGGCGGGCTCGGACTTTACGAGCAGTACTTC. Protein product: CASSLRRGGLGLYEQYF.

The chain uses TRBV15 and TRBJ2-6; no firm D call. The CDR3 has 16 amino acids. Trimming removed 0 bases at V and 1 base at J, with 7 bases between. The germline CDR1 and CDR2 sequences are LNHNV and YYDKDF (reference sequence). The CDR3 sequence: CATSRDRQSGANVLTF. As DNA, the CDR3 is TGTGCCACCAGCAGAGATAGACAATCTGGGGCCAACGTCCTGACTTTC.

This chain joins TRBV5-1 and TRBJ2-7, with TRBD1 matching over 9 bases. Germline lookup yields CDR1 SGHRS and CDR2 YFSETQ. The CDR3 extends over 13 amino acids. Trimming removed 6 bases from V and 5 bases from J; junction bases left unmatched: 6. The CDR3 loop reads CASTGQGTHEQYF. The CDR3 DNA follows: TGCGCCAGCACGGGACAGGGAACCCACGAGCAGTACTTC. The entire variable domain, with the rest obtained from reference TRBV5-1 and TRBJ2-7, is as follows: KAGVTQTPRYLIKTRGQQVTLSCSPISGHRSVSWYQQTPGQGLQFLFEYFSETQRNKGNFPGRFSGRQFSNSRSEMNVSTLELGDSALYLCASTGQGTHEQYFGPGTRLTVT.